These 11 T cell receptor beta chains came from one sample sequenced in a study of cytomegalovirus exposure and HLA in healthy donors. PCR used 60 Vbeta primers and 13 Jbeta primers. Profiling relied on immunoSEQ multiplex PCR, and the TCRdb table lists in-frame clones only, not all of them. The sample shows 95,000 to 110,000 clones, roughly 72% of them seen only once. The specimen sequenced was PBMCs. Receptors originate from a man aged 25 to 40 in good health and CMV-seronegative.

This clone was seen a handful of times. This rearrangement joins TRBV28 to TRBJ1-1; D is ambiguous. Germline-derived CDR1 and CDR2 are MDHEN and SYDVKM. The length of the CDR3 is 14 residues. V was trimmed by 3 bases and J by 2 bases, leaving 10 bases between them. CDR3 amino acids: CASSFGGINTEAFF. CDR3 DNA: TGTGCCAGCAGTTTTGGAGGGATTAACACTGAAGCTTTCTTT.

This clone was seen only a few times. This sequence joins TRBV2 and TRBJ2-2, with D tentatively TRBD1 (6 bases). V lost 7 bases to trimming and J lost 5 bases, with 14 bases between them. Germline V gives CDR1 SNHLY, CDR2 FYNNEI. The CDR3 extends over 14 amino acids. DNA for the CDR3: TGTGCCAGCATCCCCGGGACAAGAACCGGGGAGCTGTTTTTT. As protein: CASIPGTRTGELFF.

This chain joins TRBV7-8 and TRBJ1-6; D is ambiguous. In germline, CDR1 is SGHVS, CDR2 FQNEAQ. CDR3 length: 14 amino acids. V was cut by 1 base and J by 5 bases, with 6 bases left in between. Here the CDR3 DNA reads TGTGCCAGCAGCTTAGGGCAGGATAATTCACCCCTCCACTTT. Its translation: CASSLGQDNSPLHF.

This chain connects TRBV6-6 to TRBJ2-7; the match to TRBD2 covers 8 bases. With 4 bases clipped from V and 0 bases from J, the junction kept 8 bases outside the gene matches. In germline, CDR1 is MNHNY, CDR2 SVGAGI (reference sequence). CDR3 length equals 16 residues. This CDR3 is CASSSGRLANSYEQYF. The CDR3 bases are TGTGCCAGCAGTTCCGGTAGACTAGCGAACTCCTACGAGCAGTACTTC.

This clone was counted a few times. V and J are TRBV5-1 and TRBJ2-2, with 10 positions matching TRBD2. V dropped 1 base and J dropped 4; count of bases not matched to a gene: 4. Looked up from germline, CDR1 is SGHRS and CDR2 is YFSETQ. This CDR3 is 16 amino acids long. The CDR3 DNA follows: TGCGCCAGCAGCTTGAGCGGGAGGGCCTCCACCGGGGAGCTGTTTTTT. It translates to CASSLSGRASTGELFF.

The chain is built from TRBV6-6 and TRBJ2-2; 8 nucleotides align to TRBD2. The CDR3 sequence is 15 residues long. V lost 7 bases and J lost 4; bases outside the gene matches: 8. CDR1 and CDR2 (germline): MNHNY, SVGAGI (reference sequence). The CDR3 DNA follows: TGTGCCAGCAACTACGGGGGGGGAGGCACCGGGGAGCTGTTTTTT. Its translation is CASNYGGGGTGELFF.

The CDR3 bases are TGTGCCAGCAGCGCCAACAGGGGCGACAACGAGCAGTACTTC. Its translation is CASSANRGDNEQYF. The V call is TRBV7-2, the J call TRBJ2-7; TRBD1 aligns across 7 bases. Germline CDR1 and CDR2: SGHTA and FQGNSA. This CDR3 has 14 amino acids. V was pared by 5 bases and J by 5 bases, with 9 bases of the junction left unmatched.

V usage is TRBV30 and J usage is TRBJ1-6; 7 positions agree with TRBD1. The CDR3 covers 14 residues. Unmatched junction bases numbered 9, after V lost 3 bases and J lost 10 bases. Germline loops: CDR1 GTSNPN, CDR2 SVGIG (reference sequence). This chain's CDR3 is CAWRGNRGRSPLHF. The DNA for the CDR3 is TGTGCCTGGAGAGGCAACAGGGGAAGATCACCCCTCCACTTT.

In this sample, this clone turned up once. The rearrangement joins TRBV10-3 to TRBJ2-7; D unresolved. The CDR3 totals 12 residues. Trimming removed 4 bases from V and 0 bases from J, with 4 bases in between. Germline loops: CDR1 ENHRY, CDR2 SYGVKD. This CDR3 reads CAISVSSYEQYF. Here the CDR3 DNA reads TGTGCCATCAGTGTTAGCTCCTACGAGCAGTACTTC.

As DNA, the CDR3 is TGCGCCAGCAGCCCCCGCGGGGGGAGCAATCAGCCCCAGCATTTT. It translates to CASSPRGGSNQPQHF. The J gene is TRBJ1-5, the V gene TRBV5-1; TRBD1 might be the D (5 bases). Trimming pared 4 bases from V and 1 base from J, leaving 12 bases between. Germline V CDR1 and CDR2: SGHRS, YFSETQ. The CDR3 runs 15 residues.

This clone appeared a few times. This chain links TRBV5-1 with TRBJ2-1, with 8 bases lining up with TRBD2. Trimming at V came to 4 bases and at J to 10 bases, leaving 16 bases not matched to a gene. Germline V gene lookup returns CDR1 SGHRS and CDR2 YFSETQ. There are 16 residues in the CDR3. The CDR3 spells CASSLDTGTRGSEQFF. Here the CDR3 DNA reads TGCGCCAGCAGCCTCGATACCGGGACTAGGGGCAGCGAGCAGTTCTTC. Together with reference TRBV5-1 and TRBJ2-1, the CDR3 gives the full variable domain: KAGVTQTPRYLIKTRGQQVTLSCSPISGHRSVSWYQQTPGQGLQFLFEYFSETQRNKGNFPGRFSGRQFSNSRSEMNVSTLELGDSALYLCASSLDTGTRGSEQFFGPGTRLTVL.